The sequence of this T cell receptor beta chain was determined in a study of blood T cell repertoires in COVID-19. Study information: Italy, Spain and the United States were the sources of the convalescent and acute COVID-19 samples.

Trimming removed 5 bases at V and 2 bases at J, with 10 bases between. Germline V gene lookup returns CDR1 LGHDT and CDR2 YNNKEL (reference sequence). The CDR3 runs to 14 residues. This clone was counted once. Which cohort a participant joined came from the clinical history participants gave. Methods used by the authors: Reference gene primer amplification yielded estimated nucleated cell counts. TCRdb keeps only in-frame clones here, not all; method: immunoSEQ multiplex PCR. D and trimming come from the DNA, and the V and J calls and clone size come from that table. The table includes 240,000 or so clones, about nine tenths detected once.

Sequencing used PBMCs or T cells enriched from blood (not recorded which). This receptor was identified in a man between 50 and 59 years old who had been exposed to COVID-19. This chain joins TRBV3-1 (or the pseudogene TRBV3-2) and TRBJ1-3, with D perhaps matching TRBD1 (5 bases). DNA of the CDR3: TGTGCCAGCAGCGGGGGGTGGACTGGAAACACCATATATTTT. It encodes CASSGGWTGNTIYF.